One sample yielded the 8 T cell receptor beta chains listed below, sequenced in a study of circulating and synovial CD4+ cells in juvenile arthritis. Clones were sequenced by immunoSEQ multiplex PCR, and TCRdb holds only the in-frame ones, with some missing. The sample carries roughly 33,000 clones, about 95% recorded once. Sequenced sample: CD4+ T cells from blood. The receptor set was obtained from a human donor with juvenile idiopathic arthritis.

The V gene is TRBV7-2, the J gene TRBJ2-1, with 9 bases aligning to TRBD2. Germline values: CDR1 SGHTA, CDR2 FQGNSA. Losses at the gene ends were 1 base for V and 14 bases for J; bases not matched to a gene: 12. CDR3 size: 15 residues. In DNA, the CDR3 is TGTGCCAGCAGCTTAGGGCGGGAGGGCCCCAAGGGGGAGTTCTTC. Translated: CASSLGREGPKGEFF.

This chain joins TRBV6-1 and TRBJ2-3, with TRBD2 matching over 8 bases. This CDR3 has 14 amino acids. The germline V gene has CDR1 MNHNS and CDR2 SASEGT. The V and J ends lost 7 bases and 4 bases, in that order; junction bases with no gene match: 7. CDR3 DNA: TGTGCCAGCATACCGGGAGGGCTGGCAGATACGCAGTATTTT. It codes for CASIPGGLADTQYF.

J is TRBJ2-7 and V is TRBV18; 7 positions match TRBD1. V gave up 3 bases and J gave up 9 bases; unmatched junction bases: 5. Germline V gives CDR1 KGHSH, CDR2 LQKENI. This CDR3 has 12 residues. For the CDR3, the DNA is TGTGCCAGCTCACCTAGACAGGGTAGGCAGTACTTC. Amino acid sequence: CASSPRQGRQYF.

CDR3 protein: CASSMWTNTDTQYF. In nucleotides, the CDR3 is TGTGCCAGTAGTATGTGGACTAACACAGATACGCAGTATTTT. The rearrangement links TRBV19 to TRBJ2-3; maybe TRBD2 (6 bases). V was shortened by 3 bases and J by 2 bases, with 9 bases between the two germline ends. Germline CDR1 LNHDA, CDR2 SQIVND (reference sequence). The CDR3 sequence is 14 residues long.

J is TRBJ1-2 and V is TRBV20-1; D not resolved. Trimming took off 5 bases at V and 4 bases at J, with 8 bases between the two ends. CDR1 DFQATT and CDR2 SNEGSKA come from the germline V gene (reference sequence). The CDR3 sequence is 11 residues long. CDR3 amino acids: CSASSSYGYTF. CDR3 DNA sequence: TGCAGTGCTTCTTCCTCCTATGGCTACACCTTC.

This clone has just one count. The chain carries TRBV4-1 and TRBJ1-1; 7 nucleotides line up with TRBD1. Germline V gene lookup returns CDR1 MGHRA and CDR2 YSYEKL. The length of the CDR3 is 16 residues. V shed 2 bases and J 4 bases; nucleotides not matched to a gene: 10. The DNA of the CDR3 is TGCGCCAGCAGCCAATTCCCCAGGGGGAAAGTCACTGAAGCTTTCTTT. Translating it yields CASSQFPRGKVTEAFF.

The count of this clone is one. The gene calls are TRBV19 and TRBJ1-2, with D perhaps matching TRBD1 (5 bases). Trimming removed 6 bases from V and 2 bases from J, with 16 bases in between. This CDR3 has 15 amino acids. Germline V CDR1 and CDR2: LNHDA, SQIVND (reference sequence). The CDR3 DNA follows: TGTGCCAGTAGGGGGACTGCCTACCTGAACTATGGCTACACCTTC. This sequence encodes CASRGTAYLNYGYTF.

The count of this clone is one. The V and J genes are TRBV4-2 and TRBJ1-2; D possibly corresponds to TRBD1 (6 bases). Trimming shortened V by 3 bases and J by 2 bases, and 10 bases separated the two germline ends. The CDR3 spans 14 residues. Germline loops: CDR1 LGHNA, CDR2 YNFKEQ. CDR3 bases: TGTGCCAGCAGCCAGGACAGAGAGAACTATGGCTACACCTTC. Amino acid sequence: CASSQDRENYGYTF.